The 8 T cell receptor beta chains below were found in one sample sequenced in a study of spatial heterogeneity in lung cancer. Time point defined: sample taken at primary tumor resection. Sequencing was performed on whole RNA extracted from tumor and nontumor lung tissue, or from frozen PBMC, and the material was left unsorted. MiXCR, applied by TCRdb to the 5' RACE reads, yields one record per CDR3 protein. The table shows around 8,000 distinct CDR3 sequences, with 6.5% to 9.5% occurring only once. The input for sequencing was PBMCs, taken at surgery. These receptors all come from a male donor with early-stage non-small cell lung cancer.

Ten or more counts support this clonotype. A library made for alpha chains picked up this beta chain off target, so its size means little. The chain uses TRBV10-3 and TRBJ2-2; either TRBD1 or TRBD2 may supply D (5 bases each). Germline assignment: CDR1 ENHRY and CDR2 SYGVKD. This CDR3 region has 15 residues. V lost 9 bases and J lost 2, with 16 bases in between. The CDR3 nucleotides read TGTGCCATACAAGGAAACCGGGACAACACCGGGGAGCTGTTTTTT. Translated, it gives CAIQGNRDNTGELFF.

This clonotype has a count of ten or more. The library was prepared for alpha chains; this beta chain is a stray read, so its frequency means little. This chain joins TRBV7-6 and TRBJ2-2; D gene unclear. Germline V gives CDR1 SGHVS, CDR2 FNYEAQ. The CDR3 totals 12 residues. V was clipped by 5 bases and J by 6 bases, with 7 bases between them. The CDR3, as DNA: TGTGCCAGCAGCCTACCGGCCGGGGAGCTGTTTTTT. Translating it yields CASSLPAGELFF.

This clonotype came up many times. This beta chain slipped into a library made for alpha chains as a stray read, so its size is not meaningful. The V call is TRBV12-3 or TRBV12-4, the J call TRBJ2-1; TRBD2 agrees at 10 bases. The CDR3 consists of 17 residues. Germline trimming cut 1 base from V and 5 bases from J; bases unmatched to any gene: 8. CDR3 coding DNA: TGTGCCAGCAGTTTAGGGTGGGGGACTAGCGTCAACAATGAGCAGTTCTTC. Amino acids: CASSLGWGTSVNNEQFF.

This clonotype was counted many times. Within a library made for alpha chains, this beta chain is off target, and its count is uninformative. V usage is TRBV20-1 and J usage is TRBJ2-7; the D gene is possibly TRBD2 (5 bases). CDR1 DFQATT and CDR2 SNEGSKA come from the germline V gene (reference sequence). The CDR3 is 12 amino acids. V lost 3 bases, J lost 2 bases, and 8 bases lay in between. CDR3 DNA: TGCAGTGCTAGCCCTAGCACCTACGAGCAGTACTTC. It codes for CSASPSTYEQYF.

This clonotype came up many times. Within a library made for alpha chains, this beta chain is off target, and its count is uninformative. The CDR3 region is CSARDLLQRSSTDTQYF. In nucleotides, the CDR3 is TGCAGTGCTAGAGATCTCCTCCAGCGGAGTAGCACAGATACGCAGTATTTT. V is TRBV20-1 and J is TRBJ2-3; TRBD2 might be the D (5 bases). The CDR3 runs 17 residues. V lost 0 bases and J lost 0, with 16 bases in between. Looked up from germline, CDR1 is DFQATT and CDR2 is SNEGSKA (reference sequence).

The table lists this clonotype with many counts. This beta chain appears as a stray read in a library generated for alpha chains; its size is not informative. This chain links TRBV3-1 with TRBJ2-3; D possibly corresponds to TRBD2 (6 bases). This CDR3 contains 14 residues. Germline CDR1 reads LGHDT; CDR2 reads YNNKEL (reference sequence). Trimming took 4 bases from V and 2 from J, leaving 10 bases between them. The CDR3 here is CASSPGTHTDTQYF. The DNA for the CDR3 is TGTGCCAGCAGCCCCGGGACTCACACAGATACGCAGTATTTT.

This clonotype was picked up many times. This beta chain is an unintended read in a library built for alpha chains; its size means little. The chain uses TRBV2 and TRBJ1-2; TRBD1 agrees at 9 bases. V was pared by 5 bases and J by 5 bases, with 9 bases of the junction left unmatched. The CDR3 consists of 15 residues. Looked up from germline, CDR1 is SNHLY and CDR2 is FYNNEI. The CDR3 region has the DNA TGTGCCAGCAGTCCCGTTGACAGGGGGTTTTATGGCTACACCTTC. The encoded protein is CASSPVDRGFYGYTF.

Ten or more counts support this clonotype. Within a library made for alpha chains, this beta chain is off target, and its count is uninformative. The chain recombines TRBV29-1 with TRBJ1-5, with a possible D match to TRBD1 (5 bases). This CDR3 is built from 12 residues. From germline, CDR1 is SQVTM and CDR2 ANQGSEA. Trimming took off 4 bases at V and 8 bases at J, with 12 bases between the two ends. The CDR3 reads CSVGGAGEPQHF. The DNA of the CDR3 is TGCAGCGTTGGAGGGGCCGGGGAGCCCCAGCATTTT. Looking up the rest from reference TRBV29-1 and TRBJ1-5 gives the full variable domain: SAVISQKPSRDICQRGTSLTIQCQVDSQVTMMFWYRQQPGQSLTLIATANQGSEATYESGFVIDKFPISRPNLTFSTLTVSNMSPEDSSIYLCSVGGAGEPQHFGDGTRLSIL.